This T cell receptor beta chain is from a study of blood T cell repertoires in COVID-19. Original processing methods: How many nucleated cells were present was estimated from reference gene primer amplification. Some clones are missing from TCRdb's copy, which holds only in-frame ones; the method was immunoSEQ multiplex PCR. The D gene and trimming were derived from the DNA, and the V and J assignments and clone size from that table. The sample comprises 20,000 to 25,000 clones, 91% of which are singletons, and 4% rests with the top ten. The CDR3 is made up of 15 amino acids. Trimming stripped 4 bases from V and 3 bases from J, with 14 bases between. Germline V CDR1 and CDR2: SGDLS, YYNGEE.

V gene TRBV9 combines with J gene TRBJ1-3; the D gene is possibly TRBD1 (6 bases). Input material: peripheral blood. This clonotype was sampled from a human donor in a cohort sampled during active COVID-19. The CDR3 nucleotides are TGTGCCAGCAGCCTTGGGACATCTGATGGAAACACCATATATTTT. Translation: CASSLGTSDGNTIYF.